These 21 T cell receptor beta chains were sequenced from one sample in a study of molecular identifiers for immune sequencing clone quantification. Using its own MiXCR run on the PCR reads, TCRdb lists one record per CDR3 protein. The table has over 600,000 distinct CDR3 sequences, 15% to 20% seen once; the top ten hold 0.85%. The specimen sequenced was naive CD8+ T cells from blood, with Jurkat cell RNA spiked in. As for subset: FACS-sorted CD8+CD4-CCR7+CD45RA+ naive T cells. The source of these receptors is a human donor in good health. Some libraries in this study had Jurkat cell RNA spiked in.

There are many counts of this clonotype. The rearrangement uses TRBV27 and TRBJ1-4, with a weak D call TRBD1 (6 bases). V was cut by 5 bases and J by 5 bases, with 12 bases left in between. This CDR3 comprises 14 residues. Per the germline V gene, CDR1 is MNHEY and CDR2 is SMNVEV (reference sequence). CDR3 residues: CASSIQGTNEKLFF. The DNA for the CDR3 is TGTGCCAGCAGTATACAGGGTACAAATGAAAAACTGTTTTTT.

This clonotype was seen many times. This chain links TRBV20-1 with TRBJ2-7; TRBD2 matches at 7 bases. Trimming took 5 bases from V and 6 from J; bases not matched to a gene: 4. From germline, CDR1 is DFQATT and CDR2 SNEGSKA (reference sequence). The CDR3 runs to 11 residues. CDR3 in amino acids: CSALREGEQYF. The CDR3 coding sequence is TGCAGTGCTCTCAGGGAGGGCGAGCAGTACTTC.

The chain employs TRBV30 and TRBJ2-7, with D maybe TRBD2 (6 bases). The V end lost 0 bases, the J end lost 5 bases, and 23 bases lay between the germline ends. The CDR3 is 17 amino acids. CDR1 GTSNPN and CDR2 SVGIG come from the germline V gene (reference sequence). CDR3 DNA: TGTGCCTGGAGTGTATACCCTATAATGAGCGGGTCCCACGAGCAGTACTTC. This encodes CAWSVYPIMSGSHEQYF.

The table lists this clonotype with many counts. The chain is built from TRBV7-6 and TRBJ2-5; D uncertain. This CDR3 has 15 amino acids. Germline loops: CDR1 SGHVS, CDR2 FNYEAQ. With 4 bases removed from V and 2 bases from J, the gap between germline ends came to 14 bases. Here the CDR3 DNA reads TGTGCCAGCAGCTCCGAGATTAACATTCAAGAGACCCAGTACTTC. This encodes CASSSEINIQETQYF.

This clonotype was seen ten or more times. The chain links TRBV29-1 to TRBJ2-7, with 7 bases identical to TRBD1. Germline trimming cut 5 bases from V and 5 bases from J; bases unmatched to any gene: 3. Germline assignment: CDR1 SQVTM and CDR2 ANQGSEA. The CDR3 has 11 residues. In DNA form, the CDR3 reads TGCAGCGTTACAGGGGTGAACGAGCAGTACTTC. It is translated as CSVTGVNEQYF.

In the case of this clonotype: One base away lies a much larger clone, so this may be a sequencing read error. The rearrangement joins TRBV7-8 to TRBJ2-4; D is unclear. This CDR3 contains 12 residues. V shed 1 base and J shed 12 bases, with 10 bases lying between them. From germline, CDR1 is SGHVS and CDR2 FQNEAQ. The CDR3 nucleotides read TGTGCCAGCAGCTTAGTGGAACGTCATCAGTACTTC. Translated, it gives CASSLVERHQYF. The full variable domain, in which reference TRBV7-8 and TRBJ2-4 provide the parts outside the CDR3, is GAGVSQSPRYKVAKRGQDVALRCDPISGHVSLFWYQQALGQGPEFLTYFQNEAQLDKSGLPSDRFFAERPEGSVSTLKIQRTQQEDSAVYLCASSLVERHQYFGAGTRLSVL.

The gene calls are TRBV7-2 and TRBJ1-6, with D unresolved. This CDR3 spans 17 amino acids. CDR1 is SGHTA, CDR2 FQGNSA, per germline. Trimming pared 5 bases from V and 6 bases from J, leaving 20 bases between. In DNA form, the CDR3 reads TGTGCCAGCAGCCGGACGGGAGCCGGTGCCTGTAATTCACCCCTCCACTTT. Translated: CASSRTGAGACNSPLHF.

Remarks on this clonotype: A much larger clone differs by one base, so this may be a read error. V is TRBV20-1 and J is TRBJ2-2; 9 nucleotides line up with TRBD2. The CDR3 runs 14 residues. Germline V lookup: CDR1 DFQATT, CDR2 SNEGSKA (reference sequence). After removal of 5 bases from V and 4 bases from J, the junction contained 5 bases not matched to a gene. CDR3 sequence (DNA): TGCAGTGCTCTAAGCGGGGGGAGCACCGGGGAGCTGTTTTTT. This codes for CSALSGGSTGELFF.

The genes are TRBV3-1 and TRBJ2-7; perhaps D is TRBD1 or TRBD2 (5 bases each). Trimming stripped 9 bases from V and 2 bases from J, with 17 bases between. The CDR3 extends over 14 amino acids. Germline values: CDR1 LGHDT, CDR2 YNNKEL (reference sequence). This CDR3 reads CASRDRDGPYEQYF. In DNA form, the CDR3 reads TGTGCCAGTCGAGACCGGGACGGTCCCTACGAGCAGTACTTC.

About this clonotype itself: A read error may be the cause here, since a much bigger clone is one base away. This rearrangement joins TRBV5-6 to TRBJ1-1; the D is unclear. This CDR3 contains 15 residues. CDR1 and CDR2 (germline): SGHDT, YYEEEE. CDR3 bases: TGTGCCAGCAGGTCTTTTCTCGTGGGAATCACTGAAGTTTTCTTT. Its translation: CASRSFLVGITEVFF.

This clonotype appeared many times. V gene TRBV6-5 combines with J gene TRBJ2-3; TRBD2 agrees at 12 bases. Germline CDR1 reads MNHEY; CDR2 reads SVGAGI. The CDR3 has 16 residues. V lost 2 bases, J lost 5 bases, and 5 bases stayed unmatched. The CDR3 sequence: CASSYLAGGPQDTQYF. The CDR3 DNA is TGTGCCAGCAGTTACCTAGCGGGGGGGCCTCAAGATACGCAGTATTTT.

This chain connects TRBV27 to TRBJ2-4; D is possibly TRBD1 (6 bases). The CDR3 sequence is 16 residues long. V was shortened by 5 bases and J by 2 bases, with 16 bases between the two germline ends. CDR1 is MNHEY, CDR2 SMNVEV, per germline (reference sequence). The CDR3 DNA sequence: TGTGCCAGCAGTCCATGGGACATGCGGACCAAAAACATTCAGTACTTC. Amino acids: CASSPWDMRTKNIQYF.

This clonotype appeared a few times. In nucleotides, the CDR3 is TGTGCCAGCAGTCGAGATCGGGGGTTCGGTGAAAAACTGTTTTTT. Amino acid sequence: CASSRDRGFGEKLFF. The chain has TRBV12-3 or TRBV12-4 and TRBJ1-4; a possible D gene is TRBD1 (5 bases). The CDR3 contains 15 residues. V was shortened by 5 bases and J by 7 bases, with 17 bases between the two germline ends.

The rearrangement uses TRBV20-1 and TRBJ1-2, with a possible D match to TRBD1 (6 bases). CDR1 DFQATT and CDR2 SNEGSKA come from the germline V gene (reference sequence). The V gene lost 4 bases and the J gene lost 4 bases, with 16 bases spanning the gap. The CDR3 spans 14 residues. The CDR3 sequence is CSANSYRVSYGYTF. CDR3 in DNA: TGCAGTGCTAACTCTTACAGGGTTTCCTATGGCTACACCTTC.

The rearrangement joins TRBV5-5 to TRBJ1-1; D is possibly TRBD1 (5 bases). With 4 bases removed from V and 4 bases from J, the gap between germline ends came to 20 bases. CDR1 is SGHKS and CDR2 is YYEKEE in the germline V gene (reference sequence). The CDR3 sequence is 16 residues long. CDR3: CASSSLVGVWITEAFF. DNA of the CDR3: TGTGCCAGCAGCAGCTTAGTGGGGGTATGGATCACTGAAGCTTTCTTT.

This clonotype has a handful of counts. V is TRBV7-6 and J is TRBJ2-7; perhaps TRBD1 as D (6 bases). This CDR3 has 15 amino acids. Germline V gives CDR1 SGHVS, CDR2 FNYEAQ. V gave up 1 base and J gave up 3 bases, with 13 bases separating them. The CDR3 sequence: CASSLGPGAYYEQYF. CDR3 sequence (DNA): TGTGCCAGCAGCTTAGGGCCAGGGGCCTACTACGAGCAGTACTTC.

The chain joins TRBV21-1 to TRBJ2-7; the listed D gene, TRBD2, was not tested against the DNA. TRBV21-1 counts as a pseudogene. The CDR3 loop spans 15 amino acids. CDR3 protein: CASSEPSGTSHEQYF. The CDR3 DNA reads TGTGCCAGCAGCGAACCCTCCGGGACAAGCCACGAGCAGTACTTC.

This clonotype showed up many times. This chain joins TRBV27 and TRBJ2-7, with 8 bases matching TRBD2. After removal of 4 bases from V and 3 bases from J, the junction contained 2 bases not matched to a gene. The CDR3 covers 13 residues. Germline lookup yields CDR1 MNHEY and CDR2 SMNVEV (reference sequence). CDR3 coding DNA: TGTGCCAGCAGTTCGGGGGGGGACTACGAGCAGTACTTC. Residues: CASSSGGDYEQYF.

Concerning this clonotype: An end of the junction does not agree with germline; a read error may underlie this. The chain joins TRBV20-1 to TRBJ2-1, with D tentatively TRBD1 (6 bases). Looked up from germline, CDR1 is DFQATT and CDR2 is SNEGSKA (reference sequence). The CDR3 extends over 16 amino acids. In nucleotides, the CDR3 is TGCAGCGCTAGAGAAGAGGACAGCAGCTCCTACAATGAGCAGCTCTTC. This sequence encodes CSAREEDSSSYNEQLF.

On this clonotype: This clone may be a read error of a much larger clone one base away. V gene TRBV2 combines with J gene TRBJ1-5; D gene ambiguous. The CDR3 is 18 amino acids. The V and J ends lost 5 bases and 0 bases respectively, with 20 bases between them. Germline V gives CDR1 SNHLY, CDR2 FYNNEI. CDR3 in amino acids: CASSPTNPGRASNQPQHF. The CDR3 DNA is TGTGCCAGCAGTCCCACCAATCCCGGACGGGCTAGCAATCAGCCCCAGCATTTT.

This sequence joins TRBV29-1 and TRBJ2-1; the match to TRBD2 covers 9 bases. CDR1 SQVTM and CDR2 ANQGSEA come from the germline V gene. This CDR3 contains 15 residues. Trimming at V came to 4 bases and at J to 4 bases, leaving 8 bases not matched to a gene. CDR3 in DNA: TGCAGCGTTGGGACTAGCGAGACCCTTTACAATGAGCAGTTCTTC. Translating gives CSVGTSETLYNEQFF.